The 27 T cell receptor beta chains given below trace back to one sample, sequenced in a study of CD4 T cells in relation to SARS-CoV-2 and coronaviruses. Assay: immunoSEQ multiplex PCR; the TCRdb copy retains only in-frame clones and omits some. The data contain 60,000 to 80,000 clones, 87% of them singletons. Before the COVID-19 pandemic, during about 2011-2018, CD4+ T cells were taken from unexposed donors. Sequencing used memory CD4+ T cells from PBMCs. The receptors were sampled from a human donor in good health.

The gene calls are TRBV5-6 and TRBJ2-2; possible D gene TRBD2, 6 bases. Germline V gene data show CDR1 as SGHDT and CDR2 as YYEEEE. The V gene lost 5 bases and the J gene lost 1 base, with 18 bases spanning the gap. The CDR3 totals 17 residues. In nucleotides, the CDR3 is TGTGCCAGCAGTCGTACTAGCTATCTACAGAACACCGGGGAGCTGTTTTTT. It encodes CASSRTSYLQNTGELFF.

V and J are TRBV29-1 and TRBJ2-7; 7 bases line up with TRBD1. The length of the CDR3 is 13 residues. Germline V gene sequence: CDR1 SQVTM, CDR2 ANQGSEA. Trimming at V came to 4 bases and at J to 2 bases, leaving 5 bases not matched to a gene. CDR3 DNA: TGCAGCGTTGGACAGGGTATTACCTACGAGCAGTACTTC. This sequence encodes CSVGQGITYEQYF.

The gene calls are TRBV6-2 or TRBV6-3 and TRBJ2-7; 11 bases map to TRBD2. The CDR3 runs to 16 residues. V trimming: 4 bases; J trimming: 5 bases; junction bases outside the gene matches: 10. Germline V gene sequence: CDR1 MNHEY, CDR2 SVGEGT. CDR3: CASSSHVTSGANEQYF. In nucleotides, the CDR3 is TGTGCCAGCAGTTCACACGTGACTAGCGGGGCCAACGAGCAGTACTTC.

The chain combines TRBV6-2 or TRBV6-3 with TRBJ2-7; 11 nucleotides align to TRBD2. Looked up from germline, CDR1 is MNHEY and CDR2 is SVGEGT. This CDR3 is built from 15 residues. V lost 6 bases and J lost 3; bases outside the gene matches: 7. Written as DNA, the CDR3 is TGTGCCAGCAGCCGACTTCTAGCGGGAGGCTACGAGCAGTACTTC. Its protein product is CASSRLLAGGYEQYF.

The V call is TRBV3-1 (or the pseudogene TRBV3-2), the J call TRBJ1-1; D not certain. Germline CDR1 is LGHDT and CDR2 is YNNKEL (reference sequence). The CDR3 length is 14 residues. V was shortened by 1 base and J by 1 base, with 7 bases between the two germline ends. In DNA form, the CDR3 reads TGTGCCAGCAGCCAAGGGCACGGGAACACTGAAGCTTTCTTT. Its protein is CASSQGHGNTEAFF.

The chain couples TRBV5-1 to TRBJ1-2; D possibly corresponds to TRBD1 (6 bases). The germline V gene has CDR1 SGHRS and CDR2 YFSETQ. The CDR3 consists of 16 residues. V shed 4 bases and J shed 8 bases, with 24 bases lying between them. The CDR3 sequence is CASSGSGGQLEEGYTF. CDR3 nucleotide sequence: TGCGCCAGCAGCGGGTCGGGTGGACAGCTAGAGGAGGGCTACACCTTC.

CDR3 residues: CASSSPWGSGPYTQYF. The CDR3 region has the DNA TGTGCCAGCAGTTCCCCCTGGGGTAGCGGTCCATATACGCAGTATTTT. The chain has TRBV27 and TRBJ2-3; tentative D call: TRBD2 (6 bases). This CDR3 comprises 16 residues. Germline-derived CDR1 and CDR2 are MNHEY and SMNVEV (reference sequence). Trimming removed 4 bases at V and 7 bases at J, with 21 bases between.

This clone was seen only once. The chain links TRBV3-1 (or the pseudogene TRBV3-2) to TRBJ2-1; D is undetermined. The CDR3 spans 15 residues. Trimming took 4 bases from V and 5 from J, leaving 15 bases between them. CDR1 is LGHDT and CDR2 is YNNKEL in the germline V gene (reference sequence). This CDR3 is CASSPDPSPNNEQFF. CDR3 in DNA: TGTGCCAGCAGCCCCGACCCTTCCCCTAACAATGAGCAGTTCTTC.

V and J are TRBV7-9 and TRBJ1-4; tentatively, D is TRBD1 (6 bases). Germline-derived CDR1 and CDR2 are SEHNR and FQNEAQ (reference sequence). This CDR3 spans 13 amino acids. V dropped 3 bases and J dropped 7 bases, with 9 bases sitting between them. The CDR3 sequence is CASSFAGAEKLFF. In DNA form, the CDR3 reads TGTGCCAGCAGCTTCGCGGGGGCTGAAAAACTGTTTTTT. The complete variable domain, with remaining parts taken from reference TRBV7-9 and TRBJ1-4, reads DTGVSQNPRHKITKRGQNVTFRCDPISEHNRLYWYRQTLGQGPEFLTYFQNEAQLEKSRLLSDRFSAERPKGSFSTLEIQRTEQGDSAMYLCASSFAGAEKLFFGSGTQLSVL.

The CDR3 region is CASSLDRFNYGYTF. CDR3 nucleotides: TGTGCCAGCAGCTTGGACAGATTTAACTATGGCTACACCTTC. This chain joins TRBV5-8 and TRBJ1-2, with no clear D. Trimming stripped 0 bases from V and 1 base from J, with 7 bases between. Germline V gene data show CDR1 as SGHTS and CDR2 as YDEGEE. This CDR3 has 14 amino acids.

The chain recombines TRBV28 with TRBJ2-7; D gene ambiguous. The germline V gene has CDR1 MDHEN and CDR2 SYDVKM. The V and J ends lost 3 bases and 4 bases respectively, with 10 bases between them. The CDR3 sequence is 13 residues long. The CDR3 DNA sequence: TGTGCCAGCAGTTTCCTGGGCCCTTACGAGCAGTACTTC. Encoded protein: CASSFLGPYEQYF. The whole variable domain, filled in from reference TRBV28 and TRBJ2-7, reads DVKVTQSSRYLVKRTGEKVFLECVQDMDHENMFWYRQDPGLGLRLIYFSYDVKMKEKGDIPEGYSVSREKKERFSLILESASTNQTSMYLCASSFLGPYEQYFGPGTRLTVT.

This clone was seen a single time. This chain's CDR3 is CASTLQGANTEAFF. In DNA, the CDR3 is TGTGCCAGCACCCTACAGGGGGCAAACACTGAAGCTTTCTTT. The rearrangement joins TRBV2 to TRBJ1-1; 9 bases line up with TRBD1. Germline CDR1 reads SNHLY; CDR2 reads FYNNEI. CDR3 size: 14 residues. V dropped 7 bases and J dropped 2; count of bases not matched to a gene: 5.

The rearrangement links TRBV19 to TRBJ1-2; D not resolved. V lost 6 bases, J lost 7 bases, and 24 bases lay in between. Germline values: CDR1 LNHDA, CDR2 SQIVND (reference sequence). The CDR3 is 16 residues long. As DNA, the CDR3 is TGTGCCAGTAGCATGTCGTTCGACAAGGGAGTCCGTGGCTACACCTTC. Residues: CASSMSFDKGVRGYTF.

The V gene is TRBV11-2, the J gene TRBJ2-4; 7 bases fit TRBD2. CDR1 and CDR2 (germline): SGHAT, FQNNGV. CDR3 length: 15 residues. V lost 4 bases and J lost 1; bases outside the gene matches: 4. CDR3 nucleotides: TGTGCCAGCAGCTCTACCGGGGGGGCCAAAAACATTCAGTACTTC. Residues: CASSSTGGAKNIQYF.

This chain joins TRBV11-2 and TRBJ2-7; D is tentatively TRBD1 or TRBD2 (5 bases each). There are 16 residues in the CDR3. Trimming cost V 5 bases and J 7 bases, with 24 bases left between them. Germline V lookup: CDR1 SGHAT, CDR2 FQNNGV. CDR3 residues: CASSPGIRAGDGEQYF. The CDR3 DNA follows: TGTGCCAGCAGCCCGGGGATCAGGGCTGGGGATGGGGAGCAGTACTTC. Together with reference TRBV11-2 and TRBJ2-7, the CDR3 gives the full variable domain: EAGVAQSPRYKIIEKRQSVAFWCNPISGHATLYWYQQILGQGPKLLIQFQNNGVVDDSQLPKDRFSAERLKGVDSTLKIQPAKLEDSAVYLCASSPGIRAGDGEQYFGPGTRLTVT.

The V and J genes are TRBV5-1 and TRBJ1-2; 8 bases are shared with TRBD1. The V gene end was trimmed by 4 bases and the J gene end by 5 bases; junction bases not matched to a gene: 10. Germline CDR1 and CDR2: SGHRS and YFSETQ. The CDR3 has 15 residues. The DNA of the CDR3 is TGCGCCAGCAGCCCAGGGGGGACAGGATGGTATGGCTACACCTTC. This translates into CASSPGGTGWYGYTF.

V is TRBV7-9 and J is TRBJ2-1; 8 bases fit TRBD1. Trimming took 5 bases from V and 6 from J; bases not matched to a gene: 9. Germline V gene sequence: CDR1 SEHNR, CDR2 FQNEAQ (reference sequence). This CDR3 comprises 15 residues. CDR3 loop: CASSPRQGRSNEQFF. Written as DNA, the CDR3 is TGTGCCAGCAGCCCCCGACAGGGGAGAAGCAATGAGCAGTTCTTC.

This clone was found once. The chain uses TRBV7-9 and TRBJ2-3, with D unresolved. This CDR3 spans 13 amino acids. Trimming cost V 5 bases and J 4 bases, with 10 bases left between them. The germline V gene has CDR1 SEHNR and CDR2 FQNEAQ (reference sequence). CDR3 residues: CASSHDQADTQYF. The CDR3 DNA reads as TGTGCCAGCAGCCACGACCAGGCAGATACGCAGTATTTT.

This clone was detected only once. This chain links TRBV3-1 (or the pseudogene TRBV3-2) with TRBJ2-6; TRBD2 might be the D (6 bases). Trimming removed 6 bases at V and 0 bases at J, with 9 bases between. The CDR3 runs to 15 residues. The germline V gene encodes CDR1 LGHDT and CDR2 YNNKEL (reference sequence). The CDR3 bases are TGTGCCAGCAGACCGGGGGACTCTGGGGCCAACGTCCTGACTTTC. It is translated as CASRPGDSGANVLTF.

The V gene is TRBV24-1, the J gene TRBJ2-3; TRBD1 aligns across 7 bases. Losses at the gene ends were 4 bases for V and 5 bases for J; bases not matched to a gene: 5. In germline, CDR1 is KGHDR, CDR2 SFDVKD. The CDR3 contains 14 residues. The CDR3 bases are TGTGCCACCAGTGACGCAGACAGGGTAGATACGCAGTATTTT. This codes for CATSDADRVDTQYF.

The chain is built from TRBV3-1 (or the pseudogene TRBV3-2) and TRBJ2-1; TRBD1 or TRBD2 may be the D gene (6 bases each). Trimming cost V 3 bases and J 15 bases, with 15 bases left between them. Germline V gene lookup returns CDR1 LGHDT and CDR2 YNNKEL (reference sequence). This CDR3 contains 12 residues. This CDR3 reads CASSHKGGRSFF. As DNA, the CDR3 is TGTGCCAGCAGCCACAAGGGGGGCCGGTCGTTCTTC.

The CDR3 loop is CASSLTSYNSPLHF. The CDR3 DNA follows: TGTGCCAGCAGTTTAACCTCCTATAATTCACCCCTCCACTTT. The chain recombines TRBV27 with TRBJ1-6; D is ambiguous. Germline V gene sequence: CDR1 MNHEY, CDR2 SMNVEV (reference sequence). Trimming took off 2 bases at V and 0 bases at J, with 2 bases between the two ends. The CDR3 is 14 amino acids.

A remark on this clone: Mismatch with germline at one junction end may stem from a read error. The V and J genes are TRBV15 and TRBJ1-5, with a possible D match to TRBD1 (5 bases). This CDR3 is built from 15 residues. Germline-derived CDR1 and CDR2 are LNHNV and YYDKDF (reference sequence). The CDR3 protein is CATRRWGVSNQPQHF. In DNA, the CDR3 is TGTGCCACCCGCAGGTGGGGGGTTAGCAATCAGCCCCAGCATTTT.

The V gene is TRBV2, the J gene TRBJ2-7; 8 bases are a match to TRBD2. Unmatched junction bases numbered 9, after V lost 5 bases and J lost 3 bases. Germline-derived CDR1 and CDR2 are SNHLY and FYNNEI. This CDR3 is 15 amino acids long. CDR3 protein: CASSTTSGPYYEQYF. CDR3 nucleotides: TGTGCCAGCAGTACCACTAGCGGACCCTACTACGAGCAGTACTTC.

As for this clone: A read error may produce the germline difference seen at one junction end. The V call is TRBV18, the J call TRBJ2-5, with D perhaps matching TRBD1 (6 bases). In germline, CDR1 is KGHSH, CDR2 LQKENI. This CDR3 contains 15 residues. CDR3: CASSPTTGYQETQYF. The CDR3 nucleotides read TGTGCCAGCTCACCCACCACAGGGTACCAGGAGACCCAGTACTTC.

This rearrangement joins TRBV11-2 to TRBJ1-2; D not resolved. This CDR3 contains 14 residues. The germline CDR1 and CDR2 sequences are SGHAT and FQNNGV. Deletions cut 5 bases from V and 4 bases from J, with 14 bases between. CDR3 sequence: CASSPRPSSYGYTF. The CDR3 DNA follows: TGTGCCAGCAGCCCGCGGCCCTCCAGCTATGGCTACACCTTC.

In this sample, this clone turned up a few times. V usage is TRBV18 and J usage is TRBJ2-5; the D call may be TRBD1 or TRBD2 (5 bases each). Germline CDR1 KGHSH, CDR2 LQKENI. CDR3 length: 15 residues. The V end lost 6 bases, the J end lost 5 bases, and 19 bases lay between the germline ends. CDR3 sequence (DNA): TGTGCCAGCTCCCTTTCGGGACGGACGGAGGAGACCCAGTACTTC. This encodes CASSLSGRTEETQYF.